The following is a T cell receptor beta chain sequence with its context. This sample is part of a study of blood T cell repertoires in COVID-19. Study in general: Acute and convalescent COVID-19 samples came from the United States, Italy and Spain. PBMCs, B-cell-depleted T cells, or T cells were the source of the cDNA or gDNA that made up the material.

In the source study's methods: Quantification of nucleated cells was approximated via reference gene primer amplification. Some clones are missing from TCRdb's copy, which holds only in-frame ones; the method was immunoSEQ multiplex PCR. The V and J calls and clone size are taken from that table; D and trimming were inferred from the DNA. The sample consists of about 28,000 clones, approximately 84% of them appearing once. This TCR derives from a woman between 55 and 75 years old with acute or convalescent COVID-19. Sequenced: peripheral blood.

CDR3 in amino acids: CASSLGPGGNEQFF. The DNA of the CDR3 is TGTGCCAGCAGCTTGGGCCCAGGGGGCAATGAGCAGTTCTTC. The V and J genes are TRBV7-9 and TRBJ2-1; 7 nucleotides line up with TRBD1. The CDR3 runs to 14 residues. CDR1 SEHNR and CDR2 FQNEAQ come from the germline V gene (reference sequence). The V gene end was trimmed by 3 bases and the J gene end by 6 bases; junction bases not matched to a gene: 5.